This T cell receptor (beta chain) was identified during a study of blood T cells in healthy people across ages. Study as a whole: Per two T cells, about one barcoded beta molecule was captured through template switching.

CDR3 size: 14 residues. V shed 4 bases and J shed 0 bases, with 9 bases lying between them. The V gene's germline CDR1 is SNHLY and CDR2 FYNNEI. Drawn from each donor were approximately 10 milliliters of peripheral blood. This clonotype was observed a few times. The use of a sample-barcoded 5' primer and a J-beta primer mix characterized a second PCR of about 7 to 12 cycles. A 12-random-nucleotide template-switch adaptor tagged each cDNA molecule. Via MiXCR, TCRdb re-called the 5' RACE reads, giving one row per CDR3 protein. In the table there are 1.5 million to 2 million distinct CDR3 sequences, roughly 28% of which are singletons.

This TCR derives from a woman aged 30 to 39 in good health. The specimen was blood. The genes are TRBV2 and TRBJ1-1; TRBD1 might be the D (5 bases). The CDR3 sequence: CASSGQPMNTEAFF. The CDR3 nucleotides are TGTGCCAGCAGTGGACAGCCAATGAACACTGAAGCTTTCTTT.